Following are 2 T cell receptor beta chains from one sample sequenced in a study of blood T cell repertoires in COVID-19. Profiled with immunoSEQ multiplex PCR; TCRdb holds only in-frame clones, not every one. The sample has over 250,000 clones, approximately 90% seen once. The sample comprised peripheral blood. These TCRs come from a woman aged 50 to 60 with COVID-19, enrolled during active disease.

The genes are TRBV24-1 and TRBJ1-6, with 10 bases matching TRBD1. The germline V gene encodes CDR1 KGHDR and CDR2 SFDVKD. After removal of 3 bases from V and 6 bases from J, the junction contained 4 bases not matched to a gene. This CDR3 comprises 16 residues. In DNA, the CDR3 is TGTGCCACCAGTGATCTCGGACAGGGGGTTAATTCACCCCTCCACTTT. Translated, it gives CATSDLGQGVNSPLHF.

The V gene is TRBV4-2, the J gene TRBJ2-5; 10 bases agree with TRBD2. The CDR3 has 17 amino acids. The germline V gene has CDR1 LGHNA and CDR2 YNFKEQ. The trim removed 0 bases at V and 5 bases at J, leaving 9 bases unmatched. In DNA, the CDR3 is TGTGCCAGCAGCCAAGATCATAATCCTAGCGGGAGTGAGACCCAGTACTTC. Encoded protein: CASSQDHNPSGSETQYF.